The 27 T cell receptor beta chains below were found in one sample sequenced in a study of control samples from healthy donors and cancer patients. Here immunoSEQ multiplex PCR was the method, and the copy in TCRdb shows in-frame clones only, minus some. The sample yields roughly 30,000 clones, 85% to 90% seen once. The sample comprised PBMCs. The receptors originated from a middle-aged woman with lung cancer.

This chain links TRBV7-8 with TRBJ1-2, with D possibly being TRBD1 (5 bases). CDR1 is SGHVS, CDR2 FQNEAQ, per germline. Trimming removed 1 base at V and 5 bases at J, with 11 bases between. CDR3 length equals 14 residues. The CDR3 loop is CASSLGGFGYGYTF. The DNA of the CDR3 is TGTGCCAGCAGCTTAGGGGGGTTCGGGTATGGCTACACCTTC.

The chain couples TRBV5-1 to TRBJ2-2, with a weak D call TRBD2 (6 bases). Trimming left V 7 bases short and J 0 bases short, with 16 bases between. This CDR3 is 16 amino acids long. CDR1 SGHRS and CDR2 YFSETQ come from the germline V gene. The CDR3, as DNA: TGCGCCAGCCAGGCGGAGGGGAACGCGAACACCGGGGAGCTGTTTTTT. Encoded protein: CASQAEGNANTGELFF.

This clone has just one count. The chain combines TRBV7-9 with TRBJ1-4, with TRBD1 as a possible D gene (5 bases). Germline V gene data show CDR1 as SEHNR and CDR2 as FQNEAQ (reference sequence). V was clipped by 6 bases and J by 8 bases, with 22 bases between them. The CDR3 sequence is 16 residues long. The CDR3 DNA sequence: TGTGCCAGCAGTCATCCAATTGGACGGGGGATGGAAAAACTGTTTTTT. It specifies CASSHPIGRGMEKLFF.

The rearrangement links TRBV11-3 to TRBJ1-1, with TRBD1 matching over 9 bases. Germline CDR1 and CDR2: SGHNT and YENEEA. V gave up 5 bases and J gave up 7 bases; unmatched junction bases: 8. This CDR3 spans 14 amino acids. The CDR3 is CASSTGTGKDEAFF. For the CDR3, the DNA is TGTGCCAGCAGCACCGGGACAGGGAAGGATGAAGCTTTCTTT.

The chain combines TRBV27 with TRBJ2-5, with D possibly TRBD2 on 5 matching bases. V was cut by 2 bases and J by 2 bases, with 15 bases left in between. Germline-derived CDR1 and CDR2 are MNHEY and SMNVEV (reference sequence). There are 16 residues in the CDR3. CDR3 in DNA: TGTGCCAGCAGTTTACGGCTAGCAGGCATACAAGAGACCCAGTACTTC. It is translated as CASSLRLAGIQETQYF.

This sequence joins TRBV3-1 (or the pseudogene TRBV3-2) and TRBJ2-5, with 8 bases fitting TRBD2. Germline V CDR1 and CDR2: LGHDT, YNNKEL (reference sequence). There are 15 residues in the CDR3. The V segment lost 1 base and the J segment 5 bases; nucleotides outside the gene matches: 6. This CDR3 is CASSQVGGALETQYF. Here the CDR3 DNA reads TGTGCCAGCAGCCAAGTCGGGGGGGCCTTGGAGACCCAGTACTTC.

The chain is built from TRBV27 and TRBJ1-1; 10 positions agree with TRBD1. Losses at the gene ends were 6 bases for V and 5 bases for J; bases not matched to a gene: 6. CDR3 length: 14 amino acids. Germline CDR1 is MNHEY and CDR2 is SMNVEV (reference sequence). CDR3 in amino acids: CASRTGGGGTEAFF. CDR3 DNA sequence: TGTGCCAGCAGGACAGGGGGCGGGGGGACTGAAGCTTTCTTT.

The genes are TRBV10-2 and TRBJ1-2; D uncertain. CDR3 length: 14 residues. V lost 5 bases, J lost 4 bases, and 14 bases lay in between. The germline CDR1 and CDR2 sequences are WSHSY and SAAADI. This CDR3 reads CASSRDQRSYGYTF. DNA of the CDR3: TGCGCCAGCAGTCGGGATCAACGGAGCTATGGCTACACCTTC.

The V gene is TRBV28, the J gene TRBJ2-3; a possible D gene is TRBD2 (5 bases). The germline V gene encodes CDR1 MDHEN and CDR2 SYDVKM. Trimming took off 3 bases at V and 0 bases at J, with 7 bases between the two ends. The CDR3 sequence is 14 residues long. The CDR3 DNA reads as TGTGCCAGCAGTTTCGGGATCAGCACAGATACGCAGTATTTT. This codes for CASSFGISTDTQYF.

The genes are TRBV6-6 and TRBJ1-6; D is unresolved. Trimming cost V 0 bases and J 3 bases, with 6 bases left between them. This CDR3 is built from 15 residues. CDR1 MNHNY and CDR2 SVGAGI come from the germline V gene (reference sequence). This CDR3 reads CASSYSGGYNSPLHF. The CDR3 DNA sequence: TGTGCCAGCAGTTACTCAGGCGGCTATAATTCACCCCTCCACTTT.

The CDR3 loop reads CASSQESTGDTQYF. DNA of the CDR3: TGCGCCAGCAGCCAAGAATCGACTGGGGATACGCAGTATTTT. The chain carries TRBV4-1 and TRBJ2-3; the D is unclear. This CDR3 has 14 residues. The germline gives CDR1 MGHRA, CDR2 YSYEKL. V was clipped by 0 bases and J by 6 bases, with 10 bases between them.

This chain links TRBV20-1 with TRBJ1-1; D remains ambiguous. The germline V gene has CDR1 DFQATT and CDR2 SNEGSKA (reference sequence). V shed 3 bases and J shed 0 bases, with 5 bases lying between them. The CDR3 length is 12 residues. CDR3 in amino acids: CSASNVNTEAFF. In DNA form, the CDR3 reads TGCAGTGCTAGTAACGTGAACACTGAAGCTTTCTTT.

The chain uses TRBV10-3 and TRBJ1-1; D unclear. In germline, CDR1 is ENHRY, CDR2 SYGVKD. The CDR3 runs to 15 residues. The V end was cut by 3 bases, the J end by 0 bases, with 11 bases between. The CDR3 DNA sequence: TGTGCCATCAGTGAAATTAGAGGACTGAACACTGAAGCTTTCTTT. This codes for CAISEIRGLNTEAFF.

The V gene is TRBV30, the J gene TRBJ2-2; the D is unclear. This CDR3 is 13 amino acids long. V lost 0 bases and J 6 bases, leaving 8 bases between the germline ends. Germline V gene data show CDR1 as GTSNPN and CDR2 as SVGIG (reference sequence). The CDR3 spells CAWSVRGSGELFF. The CDR3 DNA reads TGTGCCTGGAGTGTACGAGGTTCCGGGGAGCTGTTTTTT. The variable domain in full, completed from reference TRBV30 and TRBJ2-2, reads SQTIHQWPATLVQPVGSPLSLECTVEGTSNPNLYWYRQAAGRGLQLLFYSVGIGQISSEVPQNLSASRPQDRQFILSSKKLLLSDSGFYLCAWSVRGSGELFFGEGSRLTVL.

This clone was observed a single time. The chain combines TRBV6-2 or TRBV6-3 with TRBJ1-1; TRBD1 aligns across 7 bases. The CDR3 runs to 16 residues. Germline V lookup: CDR1 MNHEY, CDR2 SVGEGT. With V trimmed by 2 bases and J by 1 base, 7 bases remained unmatched. This CDR3 reads CASSYRLQGPNTEAFF. The CDR3 bases are TGTGCCAGCAGTTACCGGCTACAGGGGCCGAACACTGAAGCTTTCTTT.

CDR3 in DNA: TGCAGCGTTGGAAGGGGGGGAAAACTGTTTTTT. Protein product: CSVGRGGKLFF. J is TRBJ1-4 and V is TRBV29-1, with D tentatively TRBD1 (6 bases). The germline CDR1 and CDR2 sequences are SQVTM and ANQGSEA. The CDR3 totals 11 residues. The V end lost 4 bases, the J end lost 10 bases, and 10 bases lay between the germline ends.

The V gene is TRBV18, the J gene TRBJ2-1; perhaps TRBD1 as D (6 bases). Germline V gene lookup returns CDR1 KGHSH and CDR2 LQKENI. This CDR3 comprises 13 residues. V was trimmed by 6 bases and J by 7 bases, leaving 13 bases between them. As DNA, the CDR3 is TGTGCCAGCTCGAAGAGGGGGTTTAATGAGCAGTTCTTC. This translates into CASSKRGFNEQFF.

V usage is TRBV7-9 and J usage is TRBJ1-3; 7 bases match TRBD1. The CDR3 has 16 amino acids. Germline V gene sequence: CDR1 SEHNR, CDR2 FQNEAQ (reference sequence). Trimming took 5 bases from V and 2 from J; bases not matched to a gene: 9. The CDR3 DNA reads as TGTGCCAGCAGCCCAGAACAGGGGAAACCTGGAAACACCATATATTTT. This translates into CASSPEQGKPGNTIYF.

The chain combines TRBV2 with TRBJ2-7; 8 bases are a match to TRBD1. Germline V gene sequence: CDR1 SNHLY, CDR2 FYNNEI. CDR3 size: 14 residues. The ends lost 6 bases at V and 0 bases at J; junction bases unmatched: 4. The CDR3 sequence is CASRGQASSYEQYF. In nucleotides, the CDR3 is TGTGCCAGCAGGGGACAGGCGAGCTCCTACGAGCAGTACTTC.

This chain links TRBV19 with TRBJ1-4; D not certain. Per germline, CDR1 LNHDA and CDR2 SQIVND (reference sequence). The CDR3 sequence is 14 residues long. The V gene lost 4 bases and the J gene lost 0 bases, with 6 bases spanning the gap. CDR3 sequence (DNA): TGTGCCAGTAGTACGGGTACAACTAATGAAAAACTGTTTTTT. Translation gives CASSTGTTNEKLFF.

V usage is TRBV7-2 and J usage is TRBJ1-1, with 7 bases matching TRBD1. This CDR3 comprises 14 residues. J was trimmed by 1 base and V by 10 bases; bases with no gene match: 9. Germline values: CDR1 SGHTA, CDR2 FQGNSA. Written as DNA, the CDR3 is TGTGCCACCACCTTGGGGACAGCGAACACTGAAGCTTTCTTT. This translates into CATTLGTANTEAFF.

V usage is TRBV7-2 and J usage is TRBJ2-2; unclear D gene. V lost 1 base and J 2 bases, leaving 17 bases between the germline ends. Germline V lookup: CDR1 SGHTA, CDR2 FQGNSA. The CDR3 totals 18 residues. CDR3 protein: CASSLGGRKTLNTGELFF. CDR3 DNA: TGTGCCAGCAGCTTAGGAGGCAGGAAGACTCTCAACACCGGGGAGCTGTTTTTT.

This clone was counted once. The chain carries TRBV7-2 and TRBJ2-2; D uncertain. Germline loops: CDR1 SGHTA, CDR2 FQGNSA. This CDR3 has 12 amino acids. V was pared by 2 bases and J by 5 bases, with 3 bases between. CDR3 DNA: TGTGCCAGCAGCTTATCTACCGGGGAGCTGTTTTTT. It codes for CASSLSTGELFF.

The J gene is TRBJ1-1, the V gene TRBV29-1; D possibly corresponds to TRBD1 (5 bases). CDR3 length: 13 amino acids. Trimming removed 4 bases at V and 1 base at J, with 10 bases between. Germline V gene sequence: CDR1 SQVTM, CDR2 ANQGSEA. The DNA for the CDR3 is TGCAGCGTTGCCGGACACGAGAACACTGAAGCTTTCTTT. It encodes CSVAGHENTEAFF.

V gene TRBV2 combines with J gene TRBJ1-6; TRBD1 matches at 10 bases. CDR1 and CDR2 (germline): SNHLY, FYNNEI. The V and J ends lost 3 bases and 10 bases, in that order; junction bases with no gene match: 6. CDR3 length equals 15 residues. CDR3 sequence reads: CASSDWGDRGSPLHF. Here the CDR3 DNA reads TGTGCCAGCAGTGACTGGGGGGACAGGGGCTCACCCCTCCACTTT.

V gene TRBV6-2 or TRBV6-3 combines with J gene TRBJ1-1; TRBD1 aligns across 8 bases. From germline, CDR1 is MNHEY and CDR2 SVGEGT. The CDR3 extends over 15 amino acids. Trimming took 2 bases from V and 1 from J; bases not matched to a gene: 3. CDR3 nucleotide sequence: TGTGCCAGCAGTTACCCCGACAGGGGGAACACTGAAGCTTTCTTT. Its translation: CASSYPDRGNTEAFF.

The CDR3 nucleotides are TGTGCCAGCAGCCCCCGTCGCGGTTATTCACCCCTCCACTTT. Its translation: CASSPRRGYSPLHF. V usage is TRBV3-1 (or the pseudogene TRBV3-2) and J usage is TRBJ1-6; D not certain. CDR3 length: 14 residues. Germline values: CDR1 LGHDT, CDR2 YNNKEL (reference sequence). V lost 4 bases to trimming and J lost 8 bases, with 12 bases between them.